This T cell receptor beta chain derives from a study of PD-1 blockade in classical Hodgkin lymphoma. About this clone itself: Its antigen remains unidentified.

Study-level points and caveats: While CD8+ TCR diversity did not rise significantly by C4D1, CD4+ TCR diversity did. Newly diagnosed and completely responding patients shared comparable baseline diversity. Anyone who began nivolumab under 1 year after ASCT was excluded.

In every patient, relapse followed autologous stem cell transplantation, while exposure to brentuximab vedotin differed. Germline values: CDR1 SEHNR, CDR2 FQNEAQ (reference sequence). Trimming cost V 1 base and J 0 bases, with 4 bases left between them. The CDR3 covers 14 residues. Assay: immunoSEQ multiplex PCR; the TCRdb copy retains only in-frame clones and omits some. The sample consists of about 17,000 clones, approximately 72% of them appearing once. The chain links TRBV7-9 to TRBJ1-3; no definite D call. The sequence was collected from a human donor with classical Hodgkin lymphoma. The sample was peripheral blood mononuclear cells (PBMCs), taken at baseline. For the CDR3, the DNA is TGTGCCAGCAGCTTAGGGAACTCTGGAAACACCATATATTTT. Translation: CASSLGNSGNTIYF.